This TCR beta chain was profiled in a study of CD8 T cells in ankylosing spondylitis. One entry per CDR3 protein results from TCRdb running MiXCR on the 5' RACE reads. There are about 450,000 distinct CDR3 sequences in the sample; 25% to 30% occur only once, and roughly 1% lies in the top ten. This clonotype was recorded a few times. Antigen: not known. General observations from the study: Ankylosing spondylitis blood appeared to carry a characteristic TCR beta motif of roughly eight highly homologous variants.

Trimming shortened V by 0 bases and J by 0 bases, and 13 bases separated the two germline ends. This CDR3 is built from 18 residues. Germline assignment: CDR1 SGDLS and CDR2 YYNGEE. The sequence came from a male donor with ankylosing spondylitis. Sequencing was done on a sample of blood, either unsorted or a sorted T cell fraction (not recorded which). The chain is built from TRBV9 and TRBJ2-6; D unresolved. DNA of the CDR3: TGTGCCAGCAGCGTAGGCGGAGCCGAATTCTCTGGGGCCAACGTCCTGACTTTC. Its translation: CASSVGGAEFSGANVLTF. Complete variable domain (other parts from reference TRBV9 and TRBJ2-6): DSGVTQTPKHLITATGQRVTLRCSPRSGDLSVYWYQQSLDQGLQFLIQYYNGEERAKGNILERFSAQQFPDLHSELNLSSLELGDSALYFCASSVGGAEFSGANVLTFGAGSRLTVL.